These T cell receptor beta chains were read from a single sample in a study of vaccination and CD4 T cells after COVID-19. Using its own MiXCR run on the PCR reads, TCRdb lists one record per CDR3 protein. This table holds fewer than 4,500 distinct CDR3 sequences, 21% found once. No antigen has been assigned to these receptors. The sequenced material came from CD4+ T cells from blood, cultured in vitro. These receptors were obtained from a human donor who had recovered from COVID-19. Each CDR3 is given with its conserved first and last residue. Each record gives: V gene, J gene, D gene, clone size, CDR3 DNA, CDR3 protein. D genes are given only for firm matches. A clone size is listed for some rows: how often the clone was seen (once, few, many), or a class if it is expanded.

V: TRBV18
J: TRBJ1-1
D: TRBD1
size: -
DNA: TGTGCCAGCTCACAGGGGGCTGGGAACACTGAAGCTTTCTTT
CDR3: CASSQGAGNTEAFF

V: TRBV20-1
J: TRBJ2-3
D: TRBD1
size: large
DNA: TGCAGTGCTATGTCCGGGACAGGCAGCACAGATACGCAGTATTTT
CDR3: CSAMSGTGSTDTQYF

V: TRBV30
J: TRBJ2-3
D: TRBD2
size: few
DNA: TGTGCCTGGAGTGGTAGACTAGCGGGGGGACCCCAAAACACAGATACGCAGTATTTT
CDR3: CAWSGRLAGGPQNTDTQYF

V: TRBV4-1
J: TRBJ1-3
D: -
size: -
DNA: TGCGCCAGCAGCCAAGTAGACTTGGGATTTTCTGGAAACACCATATATTTT
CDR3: CASSQVDLGFSGNTIYF

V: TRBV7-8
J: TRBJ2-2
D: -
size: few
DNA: TGTGCCAGCAGCTTACAGCAAACGAACACCGGGGAGCTGTTTTTT
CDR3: CASSLQQTNTGELFF

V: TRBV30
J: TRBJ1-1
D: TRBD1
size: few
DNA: TGTGCCTGGAGTAAGGGACAGGGGGCGGCTGAAGCTTTCTTT
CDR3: CAWSKGQGAAEAFF

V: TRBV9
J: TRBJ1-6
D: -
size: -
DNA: TGTGCCAGCAGCGTAGATGCCTTGAGCTCCTATAATTCACCCCTCCACTTT
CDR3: CASSVDALSSYNSPLHF

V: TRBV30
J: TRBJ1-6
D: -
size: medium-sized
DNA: TGTGCCTGGAGTGATGAGGGGTATTCACCCCTCCACTTT
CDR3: CAWSDEGYSPLHF

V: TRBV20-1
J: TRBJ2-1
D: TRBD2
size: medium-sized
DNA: TGCAGTGCTACCCGACTAGCGGGGAGCTCCTACAATGAGCAGTTCTTC
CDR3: CSATRLAGSSYNEQFF

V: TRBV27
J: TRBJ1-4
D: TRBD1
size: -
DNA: TGTGCCAGCAGTGCGGGACAGGGGGCAGTTAATGAAAAACTGTTTTTT
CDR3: CASSAGQGAVNEKLFF

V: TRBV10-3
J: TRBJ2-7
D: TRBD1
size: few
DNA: TGTGCCATCAGTGCCGGTGACAGGGGGTTCTACGAGCAGTACTTC
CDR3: CAISAGDRGFYEQYF

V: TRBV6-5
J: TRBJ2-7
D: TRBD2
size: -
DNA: TGTGCCAGCAGTTCCAGCGGGGGAACTACGTACGAGCAGTACTTC
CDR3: CASSSSGGTTYEQYF

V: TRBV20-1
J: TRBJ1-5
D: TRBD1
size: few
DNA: TGCAGTGCGACTACAGGGGGCGGTCAGCCCCAGCATTTT
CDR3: CSATTGGGQPQHF

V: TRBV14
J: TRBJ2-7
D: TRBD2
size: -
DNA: TGTGCCAGCAGCCAAGGTGGGGGGGGGAAAGGACACGAGCAGTACTTC
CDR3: CASSQGGGGKGHEQYF

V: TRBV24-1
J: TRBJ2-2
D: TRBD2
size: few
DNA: TGTGCCACCAGTGACTCCGGACTAGGAGCCGGGGAGCTGTTTTTT
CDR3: CATSDSGLGAGELFF

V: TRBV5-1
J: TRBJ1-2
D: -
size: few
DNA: TGCGCCAGCAGCATAGACAGTACTACTAACTATGGCTACACCTTC
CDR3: CASSIDSTTNYGYTF

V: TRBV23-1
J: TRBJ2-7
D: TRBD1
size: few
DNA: TGCGCCAGCAGTCAATCTCTGCGGGACAGGGGCCGCTCTGGATTCTACGAGCAGTACTTC
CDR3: CASSQSLRDRGRSGFYEQYF

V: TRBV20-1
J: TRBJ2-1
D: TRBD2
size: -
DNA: TGCAGTGCTAGGGGGGGACTAGCGGGGGGCCCGCAGTTCTTC
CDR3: CSARGGLAGGPQFF

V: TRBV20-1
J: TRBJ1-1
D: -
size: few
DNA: TGCAGTGCTAGAGTCACAGGGAAACGTAACACTGAAGCTTTCTTT
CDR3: CSARVTGKRNTEAFF

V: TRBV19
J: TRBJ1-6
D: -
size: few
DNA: TGTGCCAGTAGTATCTCGCAGGGACGTAATTCACCCCTCCACTTT
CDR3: CASSISQGRNSPLHF

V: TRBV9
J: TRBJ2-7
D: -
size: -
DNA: TGTGCCAGCAGCGTAGGAGTCTACAATTACGAGCAGTACTTC
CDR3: CASSVGVYNYEQYF

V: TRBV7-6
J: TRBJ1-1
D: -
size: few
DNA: TGTGCCAGCAGCTTAGGTGGGAAGAACACTGAAGCTTTCTTT
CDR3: CASSLGGKNTEAFF

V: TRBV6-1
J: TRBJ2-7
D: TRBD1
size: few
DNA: TGTGCCAGCAGCGTTGGGCAGGGGGCCTACTACGAGCAGTACTTC
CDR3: CASSVGQGAYYEQYF

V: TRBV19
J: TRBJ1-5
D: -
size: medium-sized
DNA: TGTGCCAGTAGTTCACAGGCGAATCAGCCCCAGCATTTT
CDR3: CASSSQANQPQHF

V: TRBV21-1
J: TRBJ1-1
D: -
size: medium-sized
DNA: TGTGCCACCAAAAAGGACCTGGGACGGGGGTTGAACACTGAAGCTTTCTTT
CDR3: CATKKDLGRGLNTEAFF

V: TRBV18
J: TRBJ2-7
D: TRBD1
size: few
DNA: TGTGCCAGCTCAACCGGGACAGGCTCCTACGAGCAGTACTTC
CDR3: CASSTGTGSYEQYF

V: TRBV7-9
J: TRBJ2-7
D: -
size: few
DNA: TGTGCCAGCAGCTTAGATACGGACACCTACGAGCAGTACTTC
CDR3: CASSLDTDTYEQYF

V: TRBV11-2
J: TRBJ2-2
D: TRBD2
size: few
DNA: TGTGCCAGCAGCTTAACTAGCGGGGGGGCGCGGACCGGGGAGCTGTTTTTT
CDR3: CASSLTSGGARTGELFF

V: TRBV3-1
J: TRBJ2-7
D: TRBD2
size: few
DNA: TGTGCCAGCAGCCCAGCGGGGGGCGGCTACGAGCAGTACTTC
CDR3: CASSPAGGGYEQYF

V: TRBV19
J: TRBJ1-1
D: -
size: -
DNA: TGTGCCAGTCCCGGTGGCATGTGGAAGGGGAACACTGAAGCTTTCTTT
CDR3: CASPGGMWKGNTEAFF

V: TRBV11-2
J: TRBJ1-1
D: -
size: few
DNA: TGTGCCAGCAGCTCGTCCGGGACACCCTGGGGGAACACTGAAGCTTTCTTT
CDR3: CASSSSGTPWGNTEAFF

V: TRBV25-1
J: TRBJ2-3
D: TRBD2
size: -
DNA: TGTGCCAGCACACAAGCGGGGGGACGATATCAGCGGGATACGCAGTATTTT
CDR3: CASTQAGGRYQRDTQYF

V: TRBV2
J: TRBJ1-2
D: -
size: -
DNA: TGTGCCAGCATTATTCGGACAGCCTATGGCTACACCTTC
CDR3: CASIIRTAYGYTF

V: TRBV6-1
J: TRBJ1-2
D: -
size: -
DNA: TGTGCCAGCAGCCATTGGGGGGCTAACTATGGCTACACCTTC
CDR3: CASSHWGANYGYTF

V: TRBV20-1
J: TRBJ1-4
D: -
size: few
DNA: TGCAGTGCTAGAGAGGTCGCCGGGACAATGAATGAAAAACTGTTTTTT
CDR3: CSAREVAGTMNEKLFF

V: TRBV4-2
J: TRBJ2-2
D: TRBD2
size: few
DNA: TGTGCCAGCAGCCAGGAGAGGACTAGCCCCGGGGAGCTGTTTTTT
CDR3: CASSQERTSPGELFF

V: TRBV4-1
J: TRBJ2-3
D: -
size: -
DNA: TGCGCCAGCAGCCAAGATCTAGGTACCTACAACACAGATACGCAGTATTTT
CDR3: CASSQDLGTYNTDTQYF

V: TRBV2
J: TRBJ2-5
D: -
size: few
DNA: TGTGCCAGCAGTGAAGCCGGGGGGCGGACCCAGTACTTC
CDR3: CASSEAGGRTQYF

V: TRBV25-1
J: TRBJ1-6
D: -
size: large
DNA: TGTGCCAGCAGTGGGCAGGGAAATTCACCCCTCCACTTT
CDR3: CASSGQGNSPLHF

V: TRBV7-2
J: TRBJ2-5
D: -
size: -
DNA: TGTGCCAGCAGCTTGGCGTCTAGGGGGACCCAGTACTTC
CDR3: CASSLASRGTQYF